Below, 18 T cell receptor beta chains from the same sample are listed, as sequenced in a study of cytomegalovirus exposure and HLA in healthy donors. This PCR relied on a set of 60 Vbeta primers and 13 Jbeta primers. Sequencing was performed with immunoSEQ multiplex PCR; in TCRdb, only in-frame clones are kept and a portion is missing. The table includes some 99,000 clones, 76% detected once. The material sequenced was PBMCs. Receptor source: a woman in her forties or fifties in good health and CMV-seropositive.

The gene calls are TRBV7-2 and TRBJ2-2; the match to TRBD1 covers 11 bases. CDR3 length: 16 residues. With 6 bases clipped from V and 8 bases from J, the junction kept 11 bases outside the gene matches. The germline V gene has CDR1 SGHTA and CDR2 FQGNSA. The CDR3 sequence: CASSSGGTGGYGELFF. The CDR3 DNA sequence: TGTGCCAGCAGTTCAGGGGGGACAGGGGGATATGGGGAGCTGTTTTTT. The full variable domain, completed using reference TRBV7-2 and TRBJ2-2, is GAGVSQSPSNKVTEKGKDVELRCDPISGHTALYWYRQSLGQGLEFLIYFQGNSAPDKSGLPSDRFSAERTGGSVSTLTIQRTQQEDSAVYLCASSSGGTGGYGELFFGEGSRLTVL.

V gene TRBV7-2 combines with J gene TRBJ1-1; TRBD1 is a possible D gene (6 bases). The CDR3 is 17 residues long. V shed 2 bases and J shed 5 bases, with 21 bases lying between them. Germline-derived CDR1 and CDR2 are SGHTA and FQGNSA. In DNA form, the CDR3 reads TGTGCCAGCAGCTTATTGTGGCCCGGGGGGCAGTCGACTGAAGCTTTCTTT. As protein: CASSLLWPGGQSTEAFF. Drawing the rest from reference TRBV7-2 and TRBJ1-1, the complete variable domain is GAGVSQSPSNKVTEKGKDVELRCDPISGHTALYWYRQSLGQGLEFLIYFQGNSAPDKSGLPSDRFSAERTGGSVSTLTIQRTQQEDSAVYLCASSLLWPGGQSTEAFFGQGTRLTVV.

The chain employs TRBV6-5 and TRBJ2-5, with a tentative D call TRBD2 (6 bases). The CDR3 contains 13 residues. The germline V and J ends were trimmed by 5 bases and 0 bases, with 7 bases remaining between them. The germline gives CDR1 MNHEY, CDR2 SVGAGI. CDR3 region: CASSRDYQETQYF. The CDR3 DNA follows: TGTGCCAGCAGTCGGGACTACCAAGAGACCCAGTACTTC.

J is TRBJ2-3 and V is TRBV7-8, with a weak D call TRBD2 (7 bases). Germline-derived CDR1 and CDR2 are SGHVS and FQNEAQ. The CDR3 is 16 amino acids. V lost 5 bases and J 6 bases, leaving 21 bases between the germline ends. The CDR3 sequence: CASSPGLAAQGDTQYF. The CDR3 DNA reads as TGTGCCAGCAGCCCCGGTCTAGCGGCCCAGGGGGATACGCAGTATTTT.

Only a few counts were recorded for this clone. The gene calls are TRBV5-1 and TRBJ2-1, with 9 bases matching TRBD2. J was trimmed by 4 bases and V by 3 bases; bases with no gene match: 5. Germline lookup yields CDR1 SGHRS and CDR2 YFSETQ. CDR3 length equals 15 residues. The CDR3 nucleotides are TGCGCCAGCAGCTCTGGCGGGGGGGCTTACAATGAGCAGTTCTTC. Translating it yields CASSSGGGAYNEQFF.

This clone was seen only once. The CDR3 is CATSRDPQGQETQYF. The CDR3 region has the DNA TGTGCCACCAGCAGAGATCCACAGGGACAAGAGACCCAGTACTTC. The rearrangement links TRBV15 to TRBJ2-5; D is perhaps TRBD1 (6 bases). The CDR3 sequence is 15 residues long. Germline CDR1 LNHNV, CDR2 YYDKDF (reference sequence). Trimming pared 0 bases from V and 2 bases from J, leaving 10 bases between.

The chain is built from TRBV7-9 and TRBJ1-6; D unclear. The CDR3 extends over 14 amino acids. Germline V gene lookup returns CDR1 SEHNR and CDR2 FQNEAQ (reference sequence). V was cut by 4 bases and J by 9 bases, with 13 bases left in between. The CDR3 region is CASSSHFTGSPLHF. In nucleotides, the CDR3 is TGTGCCAGCAGCTCCCACTTTACGGGTTCACCCCTCCACTTT.

This clone was observed a single time. The V call is TRBV7-9, the J call TRBJ1-2, with D unresolved. The germline V gene encodes CDR1 SEHNR and CDR2 FQNEAQ (reference sequence). Trimming left V 5 bases short and J 4 bases short, with 11 bases between. The CDR3 is made up of 13 amino acids. CDR3 in DNA: TGTGCCAGCAGCCTAGAACAGAGCTATGGCTACACCTTC. It translates to CASSLEQSYGYTF. Full variable domain (missing parts from reference TRBV7-9 and TRBJ1-2): DTGVSQNPRHKITKRGQNVTFRCDPISEHNRLYWYRQTLGQGPEFLTYFQNEAQLEKSRLLSDRFSAERPKGSFSTLEIQRTEQGDSAMYLCASSLEQSYGYTFGSGTRLTVV.

The genes are TRBV5-4 and TRBJ1-6, with 8 nucleotides matching TRBD1. CDR1 is SGHNT, CDR2 YYREEE, per germline (reference sequence). The CDR3 is made up of 14 amino acids. V was clipped by 3 bases and J by 5 bases; unmatched bases: 1. In DNA, the CDR3 is TGTGCCAGCAGCTCGGACAGGGATAATTCACCCCTCCACTTT. Translated: CASSSDRDNSPLHF. The variable domain in full, completed from reference TRBV5-4 and TRBJ1-6, reads ETGVTQSPTHLIKTRGQQVTLRCSSQSGHNTVSWYQQALGQGPQFIFQYYREEENGRGNFPPRFSGLQFPNYSSELNVNALELDDSALYLCASSSDRDNSPLHFGNGTRLTVT.

The J gene is TRBJ1-2, the V gene TRBV5-4, with D tentatively TRBD1 (5 bases). There are 15 residues in the CDR3. Deletions cut 2 bases from V and 4 bases from J, with 15 bases between. Per the germline V gene, CDR1 is SGHNT and CDR2 is YYREEE (reference sequence). In DNA, the CDR3 is TGTGCCAGCAGCTTTCGGGGAGGAGGGGCCTATGGCTACACCTTC. As protein: CASSFRGGGAYGYTF.

The chain couples TRBV2 to TRBJ1-1; the match to TRBD1 covers 8 bases. In germline, CDR1 is SNHLY, CDR2 FYNNEI. The CDR3 has 15 amino acids. The V segment lost 5 bases and the J segment 1 base; nucleotides outside the gene matches: 6. The CDR3 loop is CASSLQGGTNTEAFF. For the CDR3, the DNA is TGTGCCAGCAGTCTACAGGGGGGGACGAACACTGAAGCTTTCTTT.

The chain recombines TRBV10-2 with TRBJ2-3; tentatively, D is TRBD2 (5 bases). This CDR3 region has 15 residues. The V gene's germline CDR1 is WSHSY and CDR2 SAAADI. The V and J ends lost 5 bases and 1 base respectively, with 13 bases between them. The CDR3 DNA reads TGCGCCAGCAGTTACCAGCGGACGGGCACAGATACGCAGTATTTT. This gives the protein CASSYQRTGTDTQYF.

The chain combines TRBV5-4 with TRBJ2-5, with D maybe TRBD2 (5 bases). Germline CDR1 and CDR2: SGHNT and YYREEE (reference sequence). The length of the CDR3 is 12 residues. V dropped 10 bases and J dropped 3 bases, with 13 bases sitting between them. The DNA of the CDR3 is TGTGCCTGTAGCGAAAATGAAGAGACCCAGTACTTC. It yields the protein CACSENEETQYF.

The CDR3 is CASRASSANTGELFF. In DNA form, the CDR3 reads TGCGCCAGCAGGGCTTCTTCCGCGAACACCGGGGAGCTGTTTTTT. The chain carries TRBV5-1 and TRBJ2-2; D unclear. Germline lookup yields CDR1 SGHRS and CDR2 YFSETQ. The CDR3 is 15 amino acids. Trimming left V 5 bases short and J 0 bases short, with 11 bases between. Variable domain in full (rest from reference TRBV5-1 and TRBJ2-2): KAGVTQTPRYLIKTRGQQVTLSCSPISGHRSVSWYQQTPGQGLQFLFEYFSETQRNKGNFPGRFSGRQFSNSRSEMNVSTLELGDSALYLCASRASSANTGELFFGEGSRLTVL.

The chain carries TRBV7-9 and TRBJ2-2, with 10 bases fitting TRBD2. Germline V gene data show CDR1 as SEHNR and CDR2 as FQNEAQ (reference sequence). CDR3 length: 16 residues. Unmatched junction bases numbered 4, after V lost 4 bases and J lost 2 bases. CDR3 amino acids: CASSSGLAVNTGELFF. For the CDR3, the DNA is TGTGCCAGCAGCTCAGGACTAGCGGTAAACACCGGGGAGCTGTTTTTT.

The chain uses TRBV19 and TRBJ2-5; D perhaps matches TRBD2 (5 bases). The germline gives CDR1 LNHDA, CDR2 SQIVND (reference sequence). Trimming cost V 6 bases and J 5 bases, with 13 bases left between them. This CDR3 contains 13 residues. As DNA, the CDR3 is TGTGCCAGTAGCCGCGGACTTCAGGAGACCCAGTACTTC. It yields the protein CASSRGLQETQYF.

CDR3 sequence reads: CASSSAVAGSTDTQYF. CDR3 DNA: TGCGCCAGCAGCTCGGCCGTGGCAGGCAGCACAGATACGCAGTATTTT. The chain has TRBV5-1 and TRBJ2-3; no firm D call. Trimming cost V 3 bases and J 0 bases, with 14 bases left between them. The CDR3 covers 16 residues. The germline gives CDR1 SGHRS, CDR2 YFSETQ.

The genes are TRBV6-5 and TRBJ2-1; 11 nucleotides align to TRBD2. Germline values: CDR1 MNHEY, CDR2 SVGAGI. This CDR3 comprises 15 residues. The trim removed 5 bases at V and 3 bases at J, leaving 3 bases unmatched. The CDR3 spells CASSKGLADYNEQFF. The CDR3 DNA reads TGTGCCAGCAGTAAGGGACTAGCGGACTACAATGAGCAGTTCTTC.